The present entry profiles one T cell receptor beta chain with its context. The method was immunoSEQ multiplex PCR; TCRdb's version includes in-frame clones alone and lacks a portion of them. The data show approximately 150,000 clones, about 93% seen once. V lost 4 bases to trimming and J lost 0 bases, with 10 bases between them. Germline CDR1 reads GTSNPN; CDR2 reads SVGIG (reference sequence). This CDR3 is built from 14 residues. The data belong to a study of T cell responses to AZD1222 COVID-19 vaccine. This clonotype was sampled from an adult in good health. The material was peripheral blood, obtained on day 0 of AZD1222 vaccination. V is TRBV30 and J is TRBJ1-5; D is ambiguous. The CDR3 protein is CAWTQDGSNQPQHF. The CDR3 DNA reads as TGTGCCTGGACGCAGGACGGTAGCAATCAGCCCCAGCATTTT. Full variable domain (missing parts from reference TRBV30 and TRBJ1-5): SQTIHQWPATLVQPVGSPLSLECTVEGTSNPNLYWYRQAAGRGLQLLFYSVGIGQISSEVPQNLSASRPQDRQFILSSKKLLLSDSGFYLCAWTQDGSNQPQHFGDGTRLSIL.